A few counts support the clone carrying this TCR beta chain. There are 15 residues in the CDR3. V was clipped by 0 bases and J by 6 bases; unmatched bases: 5. From germline, CDR1 is SGHTS and CDR2 YDEGEE. This record comes from a study of blood T cell repertoires in COVID-19. Looking at the study overall: PBMCs, B-cell-depleted T cells, or T cells provided the cDNA or gDNA that made up the material.

Participants spanned ages roughly 18 to 90 years and resided in about two dozen US areas. In assigning cohorts, the study relied on participant-reported clinical history. Original processing methods: Reference gene primer amplification yielded estimated nucleated cell counts. The table came from immunoSEQ multiplex PCR; TCRdb's copy has only in-frame clones and leaves some out. The DNA was the basis for D and trimming; V, J and clone size are from that table. In the table there are more than 200,000 clones, 75% to 85% of which are singletons. The clonotype comes from a woman in her forties with acute COVID-19. The chain uses TRBV5-8 and TRBJ2-5, with TRBD1 matching 10 bases. Specimen: PBMCs or T cells enriched from blood (not recorded which). The CDR3 is CASSLGQGARQTQYF. The CDR3, as DNA: TGTGCCAGCAGCTTGGGACAGGGGGCACGCCAGACCCAGTACTTC.